Below are 3 T cell receptor beta chains sequenced from a single sample in a study of T-cell memory formation after mild COVID-19. MiXCR, run by TCRdb on the 5' RACE reads, gives a single entry per CDR3 protein. The sample includes 400,000 or so distinct CDR3 sequences, 15% to 25% of them seen just once. Sequencing input: PBMCs or a T cell subset sorted from them (not recorded which). Source of these receptors: an adult woman who had mild COVID-19 (a few samples of this study predate the infection). Cell type and time point are not known.

This clonotype was seen a handful of times. V is TRBV7-3 and J is TRBJ2-1, with D hard to call. CDR3 length: 16 residues. Germline-derived CDR1 and CDR2 are SGHTA and FQGTGA. Trimming shortened V by 5 bases and J by 6 bases, and 20 bases separated the two germline ends. Here the CDR3 reads CASSLLVMGTVNEQFF. CDR3 nucleotide sequence: TGTGCCAGCAGCCTTTTAGTAATGGGCACGGTCAATGAGCAGTTCTTC. Full variable domain (remainder filled in from reference TRBV7-3 and TRBJ2-1): GAGVSQTPSNKVTEKGKYVELRCDPISGHTALYWYRQSLGQGPEFLIYFQGTGAADDSGLPNDRFFAVRPEGSVSTLKIQRTERGDSAVYLCASSLLVMGTVNEQFFGPGTRLTVL.

This clonotype turned up a few times. The chain is built from TRBV5-1 and TRBJ2-4; 8 bases agree with TRBD1. Germline CDR1 is SGHRS and CDR2 is YFSETQ. V dropped 4 bases and J dropped 7; count of bases not matched to a gene: 7. The CDR3 is 14 residues long. CDR3 region: CASSTWTGQNIQYF. The CDR3 DNA follows: TGCGCCAGCAGCACATGGACAGGGCAGAACATTCAGTACTTC.

This chain uses TRBV10-3 with TRBJ2-1; perhaps TRBD2 as D (5 bases). V was cut by 2 bases and J by 0 bases, with 8 bases left in between. This CDR3 has 15 residues. The germline CDR1 and CDR2 sequences are ENHRY and SYGVKD. CDR3: CAISEVGSSYNEQFF. Here the CDR3 DNA reads TGTGCCATCAGTGAGGTGGGGAGCTCCTACAATGAGCAGTTCTTC.